One and the same sample provided the 23 T cell receptor beta chains below, sequenced in a study of blood T cells in healthy people across ages. Alongside a J-beta primer mix, a sample-barcoded 5' primer served in a second PCR lasting about 7 to 12 cycles. In TCRdb, the 5' RACE reads were re-called with MiXCR into one record per CDR3 protein. The sample records under 1,000,000 distinct CDR3 sequences, roughly 34% being singletons. Specimen: blood. These receptors were collected from a man aged 18 to 29 in good health.

This clonotype was counted a single time. The chain carries TRBV12-3 or TRBV12-4 and TRBJ1-1, with D tentatively TRBD1 (5 bases). CDR3 length: 16 amino acids. Trimming removed 4 bases from V and 0 bases from J, with 15 bases in between. The CDR3 loop is CASSSGIRTMNTEAFF. The DNA for the CDR3 is TGTGCCAGCAGTTCAGGGATTAGGACAATGAACACTGAAGCTTTCTTT.

The V gene is TRBV29-1, the J gene TRBJ2-2; 7 nucleotides align to TRBD1. Trimming cost V 2 bases and J 7 bases; bases outside gene matches: 4. This CDR3 spans 13 amino acids. Germline V lookup: CDR1 SQVTM, CDR2 ANQGSEA. This chain's CDR3 is CSVEQTGNGELFF. CDR3 in DNA: TGCAGCGTTGAACAGACAGGGAACGGGGAGCTGTTTTTT.

V and J are TRBV5-1 and TRBJ1-2, with a tentative D call TRBD1 (6 bases). From germline, CDR1 is SGHRS and CDR2 YFSETQ. The V end was cut by 4 bases, the J end by 5 bases, with 15 bases between. This CDR3 is 14 amino acids long. This CDR3 is CASSRDRNHYGYTF. CDR3 bases: TGCGCCAGCAGCCGCGACAGGAACCATTATGGCTACACCTTC.

This clonotype showed up many times. CDR3 region: CAISEPGQVNYGYTF. CDR3 sequence (DNA): TGTGCCATCAGTGAGCCGGGACAGGTGAACTATGGCTACACCTTC. The rearrangement uses TRBV10-3 and TRBJ1-2; 8 bases align to TRBD1. The germline CDR1 and CDR2 sequences are ENHRY and SYGVKD. Germline trimming cut 2 bases from V and 2 bases from J; bases unmatched to any gene: 4. The CDR3 runs to 15 residues.

This clonotype was counted at least ten times. This chain connects TRBV5-1 to TRBJ1-1; 8 bases match TRBD1. J was trimmed by 4 bases and V by 2 bases; bases with no gene match: 10. This CDR3 region has 16 residues. Germline-derived CDR1 and CDR2 are SGHRS and YFSETQ. The CDR3 DNA follows: TGCGCCAGCAGCTTTTCTCTCGGACAGGGTGGCACTGAAGCTTTCTTT. The encoded protein is CASSFSLGQGGTEAFF.

The chain has TRBV6-2 or TRBV6-3 and TRBJ2-1, with TRBD1 matching 9 bases. From germline, CDR1 is MNHEY and CDR2 SVGEGT. The trim removed 2 bases at V and 7 bases at J, leaving 9 bases unmatched. CDR3 length equals 16 residues. CDR3 amino acids: CASSYAAGTGTNEQFF. DNA for the CDR3: TGTGCCAGCAGTTACGCCGCCGGGACAGGGACGAATGAGCAGTTCTTC.

This clonotype was detected only a few times. The rearrangement uses TRBV12-5 and TRBJ2-7, with 7 bases lining up with TRBD1. The trim removed 4 bases at V and 7 bases at J, leaving 13 bases unmatched. The length of the CDR3 is 15 residues. Per the germline V gene, CDR1 is LGHNT and CDR2 is FRNRAP. The CDR3 is CASGSGQFSYNEQYF. Written as DNA, the CDR3 is TGTGCTAGTGGTTCGGGACAGTTCTCCTACAATGAGCAGTACTTC. Combining the CDR3 with reference TRBV12-5 and TRBJ2-7 gives the whole variable domain DARVTQTPRHKVTEMGQEVTMRCQPILGHNTVFWYRQTMMQGLELLAYFRNRAPLDDSGMPKDRFSAEMPDATLATLKIQPSEPRDSAVYFCASGSGQFSYNEQYFGPGTRLTVT.

The CDR3 spells CASSLDSGTKKLFF. CDR3 DNA: TGTGCCAGCTCACTGGACAGTGGGACGAAAAAACTGTTTTTT. V and J are TRBV18 and TRBJ1-4, with D possibly matching TRBD1 (6 bases). Between the trimmed V and J ends, which lost 4 bases and 9 bases, there was a span of 15 bases. Germline CDR1 is KGHSH and CDR2 is LQKENI. CDR3 size: 14 residues.

In this sample, this clonotype turned up a few times. The chain combines TRBV28 with TRBJ1-1, with 12 positions matching TRBD1. CDR1 and CDR2 from the germline V gene are MDHEN and SYDVKM. The CDR3 totals 16 residues. Losses at the gene ends were 5 bases for V and 8 bases for J; bases not matched to a gene: 12. The CDR3 DNA reads TGTGCCAGCAGTGAATCCGGGACAGGGGGCTGGGTGGAAGCTTTCTTT. Protein product: CASSESGTGGWVEAFF. Together with reference TRBV28 and TRBJ1-1, the CDR3 gives the full variable domain: DVKVTQSSRYLVKRTGEKVFLECVQDMDHENMFWYRQDPGLGLRLIYFSYDVKMKEKGDIPEGYSVSREKKERFSLILESASTNQTSMYLCASSESGTGGWVEAFFGQGTRLTVV.

This clonotype was seen many times. This sequence joins TRBV3-1 and TRBJ2-3; D is perhaps TRBD2 (6 bases). Germline CDR1 reads LGHDT; CDR2 reads YNNKEL (reference sequence). The V end was cut by 5 bases, the J end by 3 bases, with 12 bases between. This CDR3 contains 14 residues. The CDR3 sequence is CASSSAGITDTQYF. DNA for the CDR3: TGTGCCAGCAGCTCTGCGGGGATTACAGATACGCAGTATTTT.

This clonotype was counted a few times. The chain links TRBV9 to TRBJ2-1, with a weak D call TRBD2 (7 bases). Germline loops: CDR1 SGDLS, CDR2 YYNGEE. This CDR3 region has 16 residues. V lost 3 bases, J lost 1 base, and 14 bases lay in between. CDR3 in amino acids: CASSGRGARSYNEQFF. CDR3 bases: TGTGCCAGCAGCGGTCGGGGGGCCCGGTCCTACAATGAGCAGTTCTTC.

The chain carries TRBV12-3 or TRBV12-4 and TRBJ2-7; D is perhaps TRBD1 (6 bases). The V gene lost 5 bases and the J gene lost 2 bases, with 13 bases spanning the gap. The CDR3 runs 14 residues. CDR3 sequence reads: CASSVQGRAYEQYF. CDR3 DNA sequence: TGTGCCAGCAGTGTACAGGGCCGCGCCTACGAGCAGTACTTC.

Many counts were recorded for this clonotype. DNA of the CDR3: TGCGCCAGCAGCTTAGGGGGGGCGGGAAATCAGCCCCAGCATTTT. Translating gives CASSLGGAGNQPQHF. V is TRBV5-1 and J is TRBJ1-5, with D maybe TRBD1 (6 bases). V lost 2 bases to trimming and J lost 4 bases, with 13 bases between them. There are 15 residues in the CDR3. Germline values: CDR1 SGHRS, CDR2 YFSETQ.

This clonotype was counted between two and nine times. The V call is TRBV20-1, the J call TRBJ2-7; TRBD1 matches 7 bases. The trim removed 5 bases at V and 1 base at J, leaving 5 bases unmatched. This CDR3 spans 13 amino acids. Germline CDR1 DFQATT, CDR2 SNEGSKA (reference sequence). As DNA, the CDR3 is TGCAGTGCTGCGACAGGGCCTTCCTACGAGCAGTACTTC. Protein: CSAATGPSYEQYF.

A word on this clonotype: One junction end disagrees with the germline gene, perhaps due to a read error. This chain uses TRBV20-1 with TRBJ2-1; 8 nucleotides agree with TRBD2. Per germline, CDR1 DFQATT and CDR2 SNEGSKA (reference sequence). This CDR3 has 15 amino acids. CDR3 loop: CSARVAGNSYNEQVF. The CDR3 DNA reads TGCAGTGCTAGAGTAGCGGGGAACTCCTACAATGAGCAGGTCTTC.

Comment on this clonotype: Relative to the germline gene, one junction end is altered; a read error may explain this. The chain is built from TRBV2 and TRBJ2-7; 10 bases align to TRBD1. CDR3 size: 15 residues. Germline CDR1 SNHLY, CDR2 FYNNEI. CDR3 in amino acids: CTSSFSGTGVYEQYF. For the CDR3, the DNA is TGTACCAGCAGTTTCTCCGGGACAGGGGTCTACGAGCAGTACTTC.

This clonotype has at least ten counts. The V call is TRBV6-7, the J call TRBJ2-7; no clear D gene. TRBV6-7 is an open reading frame whose function is uncertain. This CDR3 spans 14 amino acids. Trimming pared 0 bases from V and 0 bases from J, leaving 6 bases between. The CDR3, as DNA: TGTGCCAGCAGTTACTCCTACGGCTCCTACGAGCAGTACTTC. Protein sequence: CASSYSYGSYEQYF.

The chain links TRBV20-1 to TRBJ2-3, with TRBD2 matching 10 bases. The germline CDR1 and CDR2 sequences are DFQATT and SNEGSKA (reference sequence). With 5 bases clipped from V and 1 base from J, the junction kept 9 bases outside the gene matches. The CDR3 contains 16 residues. CDR3 loop: CSAGSSGGHRTDTQYF. As DNA, the CDR3 is TGCAGTGCTGGAAGTAGCGGGGGGCACCGCACAGATACGCAGTATTTT.

V is TRBV6-6 and J is TRBJ2-5; 8 positions agree with TRBD1. This CDR3 has 12 residues. CDR1 MNHNY and CDR2 SVGAGI come from the germline V gene (reference sequence). V gave up 5 bases and J gave up 12 bases; unmatched junction bases: 8. CDR3 DNA sequence: TGTGCCAGCAGTAAGGACAGGGCGAGGAAGTACTTC. As protein: CASSKDRARKYF.

The V and J genes are TRBV12-3 or TRBV12-4 and TRBJ2-1, with 8 bases aligning to TRBD2. With 3 bases clipped from V and 3 bases from J, the junction kept 10 bases outside the gene matches. CDR3 length equals 17 residues. The CDR3 nucleotides read TGTGCCAGCAGTTTCAGTAGCGGGAATTACCGCTACAATGAGCAGTTCTTC. Translation gives CASSFSSGNYRYNEQFF.

This chain uses TRBV6-5 with TRBJ2-5; TRBD2 matches 11 bases. The V gene end was trimmed by 2 bases and the J gene end by 11 bases; junction bases not matched to a gene: 13. This CDR3 spans 16 amino acids. CDR1 is MNHEY, CDR2 SVGAGI, per germline. CDR3 in DNA: TGTGCCAGCAGTTACGGGCTAGCGGGGGGTGGCGATGAGCAGTACTTC. It is translated as CASSYGLAGGGDEQYF.

The chain joins TRBV20-1 to TRBJ2-5; 15 nucleotides agree with TRBD2. This CDR3 contains 15 residues. Unmatched junction bases numbered 7, after V lost 8 bases and J lost 3 bases. Germline values: CDR1 DFQATT, CDR2 SNEGSKA (reference sequence). CDR3 sequence (DNA): TGCAGTCCAGGGACTAGCGGGGGGACAAAAGAGACCCAGTACTTC. Translating it yields CSPGTSGGTKETQYF.

The chain carries TRBV9 and TRBJ1-1; D call uncertain. V lost 0 bases to trimming and J lost 1 base, with 7 bases between them. Germline CDR1 is SGDLS and CDR2 is YYNGEE. The CDR3 is made up of 14 amino acids. Here the CDR3 reads CASSVGKGNTEAFF. The CDR3 region has the DNA TGTGCCAGCAGCGTAGGAAAGGGGAACACTGAAGCTTTCTTT.